The 5 T cell receptor beta chains presented below share a single source sample, sequenced in a study of shared clonotypes between healthy human individuals. Some clones are missing from TCRdb's copy, which holds only in-frame ones; the method was immunoSEQ multiplex PCR. This sample carries a few million clones, 80% to 95% of them seen once, and the ten largest clones take about 0.39%. Sequencing used naive CD4+ T cells from PBMCs. As for subset: CD45RA+ positively selected. Receptors originate from a young man in good health. Some clones in this sample may be carry-over from other donors' samples.

The chain employs TRBV7-9 and TRBJ2-7, with 7 bases aligning to TRBD1. The germline gives CDR1 SEHNR, CDR2 FQNEAQ (reference sequence). V gave up 5 bases and J gave up 5 bases; unmatched junction bases: 6. CDR3 size: 13 residues. The CDR3 protein is CASSLWTGNEQYF. The DNA for the CDR3 is TGTGCCAGCAGCCTATGGACAGGCAACGAGCAGTACTTC.

This chain connects TRBV7-6 to TRBJ1-1; D gene unclear. V was trimmed by 1 base and J by 2 bases, leaving 8 bases between them. Germline loops: CDR1 SGHVS, CDR2 FNYEAQ. The CDR3 consists of 14 residues. In DNA, the CDR3 is TGTGCCAGCAGCTTAGGCACGGACAACACTGAAGCTTTCTTT. Its translation is CASSLGTDNTEAFF.

The chain uses TRBV6-6 and TRBJ2-7; the D is unclear. This CDR3 comprises 16 residues. Trimming removed 4 bases at V and 2 bases at J, with 18 bases between. CDR1 is MNHNY, CDR2 SVGAGI, per germline (reference sequence). The CDR3 DNA is TGTGCCAGCAGTTCAGAAGCCGGGCTGTTAGCCTACGAGCAGTACTTC. Amino acids: CASSSEAGLLAYEQYF.

The chain recombines TRBV28 with TRBJ2-5; D might be TRBD2 (6 bases). The CDR3 covers 18 residues. Between the trimmed V and J ends, which lost 4 bases and 1 base, there was a span of 22 bases. CDR1 and CDR2 (germline): MDHEN, SYDVKM. The CDR3 sequence: CASSSSRFLASLQETQYF. CDR3 nucleotides: TGTGCCAGCAGTTCCTCCCGATTTCTAGCGAGCCTCCAAGAGACCCAGTACTTC.

The J gene is TRBJ1-1, the V gene TRBV6-4; D unresolved. There are 14 residues in the CDR3. CDR1 and CDR2 from the germline V gene are MRHNA and SNTAGT. The germline V and J ends were trimmed by 4 bases and 1 base, with 10 bases remaining between them. CDR3 loop: CASSADWGNTEAFF. For the CDR3, the DNA is TGTGCCAGCAGTGCGGACTGGGGGAACACTGAAGCTTTCTTT.